These T cell receptor beta chains were read from a single sample in a study of shared T cell receptors in the human thymus. Profiling relied on immunoSEQ multiplex PCR, and the TCRdb table lists in-frame clones only, not all of them. The repertoire holds roughly 500,000 clones, with 70% to 80% as singletons. The same data also went into a second study, on human thymus T cells.

Source material: thymocytes. The source of these receptors is a boy under two years old with a congenital heart defect. CDR3s include the opening cysteine and the closing phenylalanine or tryptophan. D genes are given only for firm matches. Where a row states a size, it is once, few, many or the class of an expanded clone; other rows omit it.

TRBV7-9	TRBJ2-1	few	TRBD2	CASSYPGLAGTSEQFF	TGTGCCAGCAGCTACCCTGGACTAGCGGGAACCAGTGAGCAGTTCTTC
TRBV6-5	TRBJ2-4	NA	TRBD1	CASSKTGGKNIQYF	TGTGCCAGCAGTAAGACAGGGGGTAAAAACATTCAGTACTTC
TRBV28	TRBJ1-1	NA	TRBD1	CASSQGWGRGLDTEAFF	TGTGCCAGCAGCCAGGGGTGGGGCAGGGGGCTCGACACTGAAGCTTTCTTT
TRBV7-6	TRBJ2-1	NA	TRBD1	CASSQSQGDLDNEQFF	TGTGCCAGCAGCCAATCCCAGGGGGATCTAGACAATGAGCAGTTCTTC
TRBV27	TRBJ2-3	NA	TRBD2	CASTLSGLAGTDTQYF	TGTGCCAGCACCCTGTCCGGACTAGCGGGCACAGATACGCAGTATTTT
TRBV6-1	TRBJ2-5	NA	TRBD1	CASSGTGRETQYF	TGTGCCAGCAGTGGGACAGGGCGGGAGACCCAGTACTTC
TRBV4-2	TRBJ2-5	once	TRBD1	CASSPDSDRVGTQYF	TGTGCCAGCAGCCCCGACTCAGACAGGGTTGGGACCCAGTACTTC
TRBV5-6	TRBJ2-7	NA	NA	CASSLPGGYRYEQYF	TGTGCCAGCAGCCTGCCAGGGGGGTACCGCTACGAGCAGTACTTC
TRBV15	TRBJ2-5	NA	TRBD2	CATSPQGLAGDQETQYF	TGTGCCACCAGCCCTCAGGGACTAGCGGGGGATCAAGAGACCCAGTACTTC
TRBV6-6	TRBJ1-1	NA	TRBD1	CASSQGGTGFTEAFF	TGTGCCAGCAGTCAAGGAGGGACAGGGTTCACTGAAGCTTTCTTT
TRBV4-3	TRBJ1-2	NA	NA	CASSRTRGVGGYTF	TGCGCCAGCAGCCGGACCAGGGGCGTGGGAGGCTACACCTTC
TRBV11-2	TRBJ2-5	NA	TRBD1	CASSWGQGQETQYF	TGTGCCAGCAGCTGGGGACAGGGCCAAGAGACCCAGTACTTC
TRBV29-1	TRBJ2-3	NA	TRBD2	CSVEPRDPASGGTDTQYF	TGCAGCGTTGAGCCTCGAGATCCGGCTAGCGGCGGCACAGATACGCAGTATTTT
TRBV5-4	TRBJ2-1	NA	TRBD2	CASSLWSSGPYNEQFF	TGTGCCAGCAGCCTTTGGTCTAGCGGGCCATACAATGAGCAGTTCTTC
TRBV29-1	TRBJ2-7	once	TRBD2	CSATLDRGTSGSYEQYF	TGCAGCGCCACCCTGGACAGGGGGACTAGCGGGAGTTACGAGCAGTACTTC
TRBV6-1	TRBJ1-4	once	TRBD1	CASSRTGGLNEKLFF	TGTGCCAGCAGTCGGACAGGGGGCCTTAATGAAAAACTGTTTTTT
TRBV9	TRBJ2-5	NA	TRBD2	CASSGLRTSGGLAHQETQYF	TGTGCCAGCAGCGGTCTCCGGACTAGCGGGGGCCTTGCACACCAAGAGACCCAGTACTTC
TRBV13	TRBJ2-7	NA	TRBD2	CASSHRAGESGEQYF	TGTGCCAGCAGCCACCGGGCGGGAGAATCGGGCGAGCAGTACTTC
TRBV7-2	TRBJ2-2	once	TRBD1	CASSRMGGTGPTGELFF	TGTGCCAGCAGCAGAATGGGAGGGACAGGGCCCACCGGGGAGCTGTTTTTT
TRBV9	TRBJ2-6	NA	TRBD1	CASSGAGGGRSGANVLTF	TGTGCCAGCAGCGGGGCAGGGGGCGGAAGATCTGGGGCCAACGTCCTGACTTTC
TRBV11-2	TRBJ2-1	NA	NA	CASSPVGGRGYNEQFF	TGTGCCAGCAGCCCAGTCGGAGGAAGGGGGTACAATGAGCAGTTCTTC
TRBV29-1	TRBJ2-7	NA	TRBD2	CSAGGGRTYEQYF	TGCAGCGCCGGGGGAGGGAGAACCTACGAGCAGTACTTC
TRBV5-1	TRBJ2-7	NA	TRBD1	CASSWDRGRSEQYF	TGCGCCAGCAGCTGGGACAGGGGGCGATCAGAGCAGTACTTC
TRBV10-3	TRBJ1-4	few	NA	CAATGVLNEKLFF	TGTGCCGCAACCGGGGTCCTGAATGAAAAACTGTTTTTT
TRBV5-1	TRBJ2-7	NA	TRBD1	CASSCGQGYEQYF	TGCGCCAGCAGCTGTGGACAGGGCTACGAGCAGTACTTC
TRBV1	TRBJ1-1	NA	NA	CTSSSRGTVSNTEAFF	TGCACCAGCAGCTCACGCGGGACGGTTTCTAACACTGAAGCTTTCTTT
TRBV5-6	TRBJ2-7	few	NA	CASSLFPCEQYF	TGTGCCAGCAGCTTGTTTCCCTGCGAGCAGTACTTC
TRBV4-3	TRBJ2-7	few	TRBD2	CASSQDPRGASGRAYEQYF	TGCGCCAGCAGCCAAGATCCCCGAGGGGCTAGCGGGAGAGCCTACGAGCAGTACTTC
TRBV11-3	TRBJ2-1	NA	TRBD2	CASSLGGGGLALNEQFF	TGTGCCAGCAGCTTAGGAGGGGGGGGACTAGCCCTCAATGAGCAGTTCTTC
TRBV5-1	TRBJ2-1	NA	NA	CASSYRPNGSYNEQFF	TGCGCCAGCAGCTACAGACCCAACGGCTCCTACAATGAGCAGTTCTTC
TRBV28	TRBJ1-5	NA	TRBD1	CASSDREVQPQHF	TGTGCCAGCAGTGACAGGGAAGTTCAGCCCCAGCATTTT
TRBV4-3	TRBJ2-5	NA	TRBD2	CASSPTPGTTRETQYF	TGCGCCAGCAGCCCCACGCCAGGGACTACGAGGGAGACCCAGTACTTC
TRBV7-9	TRBJ1-4	few	TRBD1	CASSLVRQGGEKLFF	TGTGCCAGCAGCTTAGTTAGGCAGGGGGGTGAAAAACTGTTTTTT
TRBV7-2	TRBJ2-5	NA	NA	CASSFLILQETQYF	TGTGCCAGCAGCTTCCTTATACTACAAGAGACCCAGTACTTC
TRBV10-3	TRBJ2-2	NA	TRBD2	CAIEREVSGELFF	TGTGCCATCGAGCGGGAGGTCAGCGGGGAGCTGTTTTTT
TRBV11-2	TRBJ2-2	NA	NA	CASSPEGRSYTGELFF	TGTGCCAGCAGCCCGGAGGGGCGTAGTTACACCGGGGAGCTGTTTTTT
TRBV7-6	TRBJ2-1	NA	TRBD2	CASSGLAMAFRHEQFF	TGTGCCAGCAGCGGACTAGCTATGGCTTTTCGCCATGAGCAGTTCTTC
TRBV5-4	TRBJ2-5	NA	TRBD1	CASGPQGSDQETQYF	TGTGCCAGCGGGCCACAGGGGTCGGACCAAGAGACCCAGTACTTC
TRBV6-5	TRBJ2-7	NA	NA	CASSYSAGDRVFEQYF	TGTGCCAGCAGTTACTCAGCGGGGGACAGGGTTTTCGAGCAGTACTTC
TRBV4-3	TRBJ2-7	NA	TRBD1	CASSQLARTGTGYEQYF	TGCGCCAGCAGCCAACTAGCTAGGACCGGGACAGGTTACGAGCAGTACTTC
TRBV7-6	TRBJ2-1	once	TRBD2	CASSQDRAGTSGTSSYNEQFF	TGTGCCAGCAGCCAGGACAGGGCAGGGACTAGCGGGACGAGCTCCTACAATGAGCAGTTCTTC
TRBV29-1	TRBJ2-1	NA	TRBD2	CSVEGTREGRNEQFF	TGCAGCGTTGAAGGTACGAGGGAGGGCCGGAATGAGCAGTTCTTC
TRBV5-5	TRBJ2-7	few	TRBD1	CASSPDRENSYEQYF	TGTGCCAGCAGCCCGGACAGGGAAAACTCCTACGAGCAGTACTTC
TRBV2	TRBJ1-2	NA	NA	CASSEGGNPYGYTF	TGTGCCAGCAGTGAAGGAGGGAACCCCTATGGCTACACCTTC
TRBV7-6	TRBJ2-7	NA	TRBD2	CASSPRAGEVSYEQYF	TGTGCCAGCAGCCCACGAGCGGGAGAGGTCTCCTACGAGCAGTACTTC
TRBV15	TRBJ1-2	NA	NA	CATSSPDKNYTF	TGTGCCACCAGCAGTCCCGACAAAAACTACACCTTC
TRBV7-9	TRBJ2-7	NA	TRBD1	CASSGGTGYEQYF	TGTGCCAGCAGCGGTGGGACAGGCTACGAGCAGTACTTC
TRBV5-6	TRBJ2-7	few	TRBD1	CASGRDRTSYEQYF	TGTGCCAGCGGCCGGGACAGGACTTCCTACGAGCAGTACTTC
TRBV2	TRBJ1-2	NA	NA	CASSFAGINYGYTF	TGTGCCAGCAGCTTTGCAGGAATTAACTATGGCTACACCTTC
TRBV29-1	TRBJ2-5	NA	TRBD1	CSGGGRGGPETQYF	TGCAGCGGAGGGGGTCGAGGGGGCCCAGAGACCCAGTACTTC
TRBV28	TRBJ2-1	NA	TRBD1	CASSLCGDRGSYNEQFF	TGTGCCAGCAGTTTATGCGGGGACAGGGGATCCTACAATGAGCAGTTCTTC
TRBV29-1	TRBJ2-1	NA	TRBD2	CSARPAGRAYNEQFF	TGCAGCGCCCGCCCGGCCGGGAGGGCATACAATGAGCAGTTCTTC
TRBV27	TRBJ2-1	NA	NA	CASSFMRDGPNEQFF	TGTGCCAGCAGTTTTATGCGGGACGGGCCCAATGAGCAGTTCTTC